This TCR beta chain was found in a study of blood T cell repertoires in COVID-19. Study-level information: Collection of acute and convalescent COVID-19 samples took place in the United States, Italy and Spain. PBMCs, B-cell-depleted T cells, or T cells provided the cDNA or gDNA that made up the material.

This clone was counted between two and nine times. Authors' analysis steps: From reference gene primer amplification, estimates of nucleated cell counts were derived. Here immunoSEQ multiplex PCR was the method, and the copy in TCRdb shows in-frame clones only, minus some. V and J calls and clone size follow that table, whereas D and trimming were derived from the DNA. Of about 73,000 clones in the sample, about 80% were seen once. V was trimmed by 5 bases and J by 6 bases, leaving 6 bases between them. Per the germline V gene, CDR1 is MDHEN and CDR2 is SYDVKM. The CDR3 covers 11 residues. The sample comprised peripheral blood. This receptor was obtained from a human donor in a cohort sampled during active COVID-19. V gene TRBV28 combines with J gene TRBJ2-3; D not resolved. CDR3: CASSPGDTQYF. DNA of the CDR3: TGTGCCAGCAGTCCCGGGGATACGCAGTATTTT.